This TCR beta chain emerged from a study of cytomegalovirus exposure and HLA in healthy donors. To note about this clone: In the same sample, other DNA sequences code for this CDR3.

The protocol was immunoSEQ multiplex PCR, while the TCRdb copy is restricted to in-frame clones and leaves out a portion. This repertoire shows fewer than 250,000 clones, about 82% found once; its top ten account for more than 1.2%. The germline V gene has CDR1 SGHAT and CDR2 FQNNGV. Trimming took 1 base from V and 4 from J, leaving 4 bases between them. This CDR3 has 12 residues. The receptor comes from a woman in her late teens or twenties in good health and CMV-seronegative. Sequencing used PBMCs. The chain couples TRBV11-2 to TRBJ2-5; no firm D call. CDR3 protein: CASSLGAETQYF. The CDR3 nucleotides read TGTGCCAGCAGCTTAGGGGCAGAGACCCAGTACTTC. Full variable domain (remainder filled in from reference TRBV11-2 and TRBJ2-5): EAGVAQSPRYKIIEKRQSVAFWCNPISGHATLYWYQQILGQGPKLLIQFQNNGVVDDSQLPKDRFSAERLKGVDSTLKIQPAKLEDSAVYLCASSLGAETQYFGPGTRLLVL.